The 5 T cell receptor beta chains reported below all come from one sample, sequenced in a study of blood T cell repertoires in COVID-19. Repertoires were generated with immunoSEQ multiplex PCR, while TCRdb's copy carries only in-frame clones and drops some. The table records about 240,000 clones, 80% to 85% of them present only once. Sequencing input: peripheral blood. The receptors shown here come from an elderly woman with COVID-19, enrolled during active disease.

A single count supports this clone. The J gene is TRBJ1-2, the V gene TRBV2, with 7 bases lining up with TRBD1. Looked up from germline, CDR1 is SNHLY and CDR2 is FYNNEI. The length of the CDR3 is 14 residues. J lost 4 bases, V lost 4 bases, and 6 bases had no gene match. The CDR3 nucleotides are TGTGCCAGCAGTGTTGACAGGGTTATCTATGGCTACACCTTC. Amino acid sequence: CASSVDRVIYGYTF. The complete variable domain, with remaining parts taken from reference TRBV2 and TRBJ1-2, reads EPEVTQTPSHQVTQMGQEVILRCVPISNHLYFYWYRQILGQKVEFLVSFYNNEISEKSEIFDDQFSVERPDGSNFTLKIRSTKLEDSAMYFCASSVDRVIYGYTFGSGTRLTVV.

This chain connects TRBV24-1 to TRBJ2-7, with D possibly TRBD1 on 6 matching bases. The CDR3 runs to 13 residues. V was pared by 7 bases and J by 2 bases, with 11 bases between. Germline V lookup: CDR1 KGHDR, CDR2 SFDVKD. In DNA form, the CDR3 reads TGTGCCACCAGCAAAACAGGGACCTACGAGCAGTACTTC. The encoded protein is CATSKTGTYEQYF.

The CDR3 DNA sequence: TGTGCCAGCGGATTGAGACAAGGAAGAAATGAAAAACTGTTTTTT. Its translation: CASGLRQGRNEKLFF. The chain couples TRBV28 to TRBJ1-4; D is uncertain. CDR1 and CDR2 from the germline V gene are MDHEN and SYDVKM. V was pared by 8 bases and J by 5 bases, with 18 bases between. The CDR3 has 15 residues.

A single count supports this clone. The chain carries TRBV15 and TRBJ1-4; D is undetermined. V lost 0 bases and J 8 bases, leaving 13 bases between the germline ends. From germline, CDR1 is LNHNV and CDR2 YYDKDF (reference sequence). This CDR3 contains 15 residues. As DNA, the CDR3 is TGTGCCACCAGCAGAGATTTGGGGAGGTGGGAAAAACTGTTTTTT. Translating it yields CATSRDLGRWEKLFF.

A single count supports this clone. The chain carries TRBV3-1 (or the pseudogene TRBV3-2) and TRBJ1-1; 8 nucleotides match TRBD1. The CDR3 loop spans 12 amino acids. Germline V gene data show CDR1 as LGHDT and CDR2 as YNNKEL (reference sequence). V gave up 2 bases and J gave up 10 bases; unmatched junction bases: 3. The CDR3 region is CASSQKDRGAFF. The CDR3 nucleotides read TGTGCCAGCAGCCAAAAAGACAGGGGAGCTTTCTTT.